This T cell receptor (beta chain) was found in a study of graft-versus-host responses after intestinal transplantation. Study details: All recipients were given anti-thymocyte globulin induction, and tacrolimus and steroids were then administered for roughly 3 years. The study's findings and limits: Early after transplant, HvG clones declined as circulating GvH clones peaked.

About this clone: Its antigen remains unidentified.

The protocol was immunoSEQ multiplex PCR, while the TCRdb copy is restricted to in-frame clones and leaves out a portion. The profile shows 77,000 or so clones, around 92% of them singletons. Germline lookup yields CDR1 SEHNR and CDR2 FQNEAQ (reference sequence). The CDR3 totals 14 residues. V was cut by 2 bases and J by 5 bases, with 12 bases left in between. The origin of this receptor is a human patient who received an intestinal transplant, so some T cells may come from the graft donor. The sample consisted of PBMCs, taken 98 days after intestinal transplantation. The rearrangement joins TRBV7-9 to TRBJ2-5, with a weak D call TRBD1 (6 bases). CDR3 DNA sequence: TGTGCCAGCAGCTTATTCGTACAGGGCGAGACCCAGTACTTC. The encoded protein is CASSLFVQGETQYF.